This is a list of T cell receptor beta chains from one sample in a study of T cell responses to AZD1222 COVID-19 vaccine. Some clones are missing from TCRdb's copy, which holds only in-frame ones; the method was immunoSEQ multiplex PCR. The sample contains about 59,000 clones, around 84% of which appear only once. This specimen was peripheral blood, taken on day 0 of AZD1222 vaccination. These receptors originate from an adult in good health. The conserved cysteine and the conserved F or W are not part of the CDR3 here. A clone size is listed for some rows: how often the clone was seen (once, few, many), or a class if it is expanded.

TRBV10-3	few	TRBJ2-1	AIAGTGGSGSAYNEQF
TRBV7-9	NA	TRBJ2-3	ASSPTGRVADTQY
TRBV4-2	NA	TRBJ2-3	ASSQGPGEGRTDTQY
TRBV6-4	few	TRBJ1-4	ASSDGGQPNEKLF
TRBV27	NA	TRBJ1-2	ASSFVRGVARGYYGYT
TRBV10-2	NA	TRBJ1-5	ASSFGQRDQPQH
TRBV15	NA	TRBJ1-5	ATSARNGQPQH
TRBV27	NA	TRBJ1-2	ASRDRGLNYGYT
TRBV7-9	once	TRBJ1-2	ASSLAGNYYGYT
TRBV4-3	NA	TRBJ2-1	ASSQFGGGAYNEQF
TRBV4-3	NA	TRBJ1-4	ASSPKGRTNEKLF
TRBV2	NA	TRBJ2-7	ASSEQGAPYEQY
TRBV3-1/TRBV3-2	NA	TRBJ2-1	ASSEMGRDGEQF
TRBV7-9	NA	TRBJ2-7	ASSLGLRGGLEQY
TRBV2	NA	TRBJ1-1	ASSGHMNTEAF
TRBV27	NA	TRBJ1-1	ASSIKANTEAF
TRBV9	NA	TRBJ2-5	ASSVGDPTETQY
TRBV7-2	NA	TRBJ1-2	ASSLGTSYGYT
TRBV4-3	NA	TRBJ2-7	ASSQGTGETYEQY
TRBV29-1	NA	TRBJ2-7	SVEDPGRSSYEQY
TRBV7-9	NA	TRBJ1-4	ASSLSMSTNEKLF
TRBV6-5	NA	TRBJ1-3	ASRGLALGNTIY
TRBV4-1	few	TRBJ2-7	ASSRNTGTDSYEQY
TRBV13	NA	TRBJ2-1	ASSSGRGLEQF
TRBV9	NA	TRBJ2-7	ASSGQTGTYEQY
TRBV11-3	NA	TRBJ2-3	ASSAYDRGRDIDTQY
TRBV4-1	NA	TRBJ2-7	ASSQDTAYEQY
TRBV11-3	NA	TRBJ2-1	ASSFDSDSYNEQF
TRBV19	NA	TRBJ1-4	ASSITPGMGVEKLF
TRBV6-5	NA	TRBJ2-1	ASALVQPVNEQF
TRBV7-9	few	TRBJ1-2	ASSASVNYGYT
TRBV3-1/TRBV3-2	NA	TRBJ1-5	ASSQSLDQPQH
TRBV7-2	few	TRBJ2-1	ASSFTATDYNEQF
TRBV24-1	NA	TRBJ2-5	ATSDITWGQETQY
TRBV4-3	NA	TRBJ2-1	ASSQEVPGSVNEQF
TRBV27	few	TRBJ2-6	ASSLTLRKSGANVLT
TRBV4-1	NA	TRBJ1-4	ASSPGHATNEKLF
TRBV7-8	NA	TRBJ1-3	ASSLEGRGSFFSGNTIY
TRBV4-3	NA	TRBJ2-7	ASSQEPGAYEQY
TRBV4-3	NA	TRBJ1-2	ASSPIPQGTRGYT
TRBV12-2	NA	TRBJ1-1	ASRLAGQGSDTEAF
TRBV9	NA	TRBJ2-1	ASSYHSSGSTYNEQF
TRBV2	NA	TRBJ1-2	ASREYGYT
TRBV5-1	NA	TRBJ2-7	ASSSTTYEQY
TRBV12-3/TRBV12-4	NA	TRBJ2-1	ASKTIPRGEQF
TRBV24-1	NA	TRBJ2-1	ATSDDPRDGSGNEQF
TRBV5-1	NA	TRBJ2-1	ASSLGPGRPAGDYNEQF
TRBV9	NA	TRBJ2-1	ASSVGPSGVEQF
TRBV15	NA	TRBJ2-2	ATSGLAVTGELF